The 7 T cell receptor beta chains below come from one sample, sequenced in a study of cytomegalovirus exposure and HLA in healthy donors. The PCR had 60 Vbeta and 13 Jbeta primers. Sequencing was performed with immunoSEQ multiplex PCR; in TCRdb, only in-frame clones are kept and a portion is missing. The sample lists 100,000 to 150,000 clones; 17% were seen once. Source material: PBMCs. These receptors were collected from a female donor in good health and CMV-seropositive.

By its share, this clone is medium-sized (0.01 to 0.1%). The J gene is TRBJ2-1, the V gene TRBV6-1; 9 bases match TRBD2. The V and J ends lost 0 bases and 3 bases, in that order; junction bases with no gene match: 0. This CDR3 is built from 15 residues. Germline CDR1 reads MNHNS; CDR2 reads SASEGT. CDR3 coding DNA: TGTGCCAGCAGTGAAGCTAGCGGGGGCTACAATGAGCAGTTCTTC. Its protein product is CASSEASGGYNEQFF.

This clone came up a few times. The rearrangement joins TRBV7-2 to TRBJ2-2, with D possibly TRBD1 on 6 matching bases. Between the trimmed V and J ends, which lost 0 bases and 4 bases, there was a span of 12 bases. CDR1 and CDR2 from the germline V gene are SGHTA and FQGNSA. CDR3 length: 16 amino acids. Here the CDR3 DNA reads TGTGCCAGCAGCTTAGCTTTAGGGGGTGGCACCGGGGAGCTGTTTTTT. Its protein product is CASSLALGGGTGELFF.

This clone showed up just a few times. The rearrangement links TRBV28 to TRBJ2-5; no reliable D call. This CDR3 contains 13 residues. Trimming took off 7 bases at V and 0 bases at J, with 9 bases between the two ends. Germline V gene data show CDR1 as MDHEN and CDR2 as SYDVKM. The CDR3 spells CASIEENQETQYF. The CDR3 nucleotides read TGTGCCAGCATCGAGGAAAACCAAGAGACCCAGTACTTC.

The chain combines TRBV5-6 with TRBJ2-1, with D perhaps matching TRBD1 (6 bases). CDR1 and CDR2 (germline): SGHDT, YYEEEE. The CDR3 covers 16 residues. V lost 3 bases and J lost 4, with 17 bases in between. CDR3 DNA sequence: TGTGCCAGCAGCTCCTATGGGGGCCCAAAATACAATGAGCAGTTCTTC. This translates into CASSSYGGPKYNEQFF.

This clone was counted only a few times. V gene TRBV30 combines with J gene TRBJ2-1, with D hard to call. V was trimmed by 6 bases and J by 0 bases, leaving 21 bases between them. In germline, CDR1 is GTSNPN, CDR2 SVGIG (reference sequence). The CDR3 has 17 amino acids. The CDR3 spells CACPSSSSPSSYNEQFF. Written as DNA, the CDR3 is TGTGCCTGCCCTTCCTCAAGCTCCCCAAGCTCCTACAATGAGCAGTTCTTC. Full variable domain (outside the CDR3, taken from reference TRBV30 and TRBJ2-1): SQTIHQWPATLVQPVGSPLSLECTVEGTSNPNLYWYRQAAGRGLQLLFYSVGIGQISSEVPQNLSASRPQDRQFILSSKKLLLSDSGFYLCACPSSSSPSSYNEQFFGPGTRLTVL.

This clone has a handful of counts. The CDR3: CASSLSWRVREQYF. CDR3 DNA: TGTGCCAGCAGTTTATCGTGGAGGGTGAGGGAGCAGTACTTC. The V call is TRBV27, the J call TRBJ2-7, with a weak D call TRBD2 (6 bases). Germline lookup yields CDR1 MNHEY and CDR2 SMNVEV (reference sequence). V shed 0 bases and J shed 7 bases, with 13 bases lying between them. The CDR3 consists of 14 residues.

This clone was detected only a few times. This chain joins TRBV28 and TRBJ2-7, with 8 positions matching TRBD2. Germline CDR1 reads MDHEN; CDR2 reads SYDVKM. The trim removed 1 base at V and 2 bases at J, leaving 4 bases unmatched. The CDR3 is 15 residues long. The DNA for the CDR3 is TGTGCCAGCAGTTTATCGGCGGGAGGTCCCTACGAGCAGTACTTC. Translating gives CASSLSAGGPYEQYF.